These 5 T cell receptor beta chains were sequenced from one sample in a study of T cells after yellow fever vaccination. From the 5' RACE reads, TCRdb called clonotypes with MiXCR, one entry per CDR3 protein. The table has about 580,000 distinct CDR3 sequences, roughly a sixth seen once. The sample here was PBMCs, taken around 5 days after the first yellow fever vaccination. These receptors all stem from a man aged 18-30 years who received the YFV17D yellow fever vaccine.

This sequence joins TRBV5-5 and TRBJ1-2; possible D gene TRBD1, 5 bases. V gave up 1 base and J gave up 7 bases, with 14 bases separating them. The CDR3 extends over 14 amino acids. Germline loops: CDR1 SGHKS, CDR2 YYEKEE (reference sequence). The CDR3: CASSLLGGNGGYTF. DNA of the CDR3: TGTGCCAGCAGCTTGCTGGGGGGTAACGGTGGCTACACCTTC.

This clonotype was counted a few times. The chain recombines TRBV2 with TRBJ1-2; no definite D call. The V end was cut by 0 bases, the J end by 7 bases, with 9 bases between. Per germline, CDR1 SNHLY and CDR2 FYNNEI. The CDR3 length is 13 residues. In DNA form, the CDR3 reads TGTGCCAGCAGTGAAGCGCTCCAAGGTGGCTACACCTTC. Amino acids: CASSEALQGGYTF. Looking up the rest from reference TRBV2 and TRBJ1-2 gives the full variable domain: EPEVTQTPSHQVTQMGQEVILRCVPISNHLYFYWYRQILGQKVEFLVSFYNNEISEKSEIFDDQFSVERPDGSNFTLKIRSTKLEDSAMYFCASSEALQGGYTFGSGTRLTVV.

The rearrangement links TRBV3-1 to TRBJ2-3, with D hard to call. Germline CDR1 reads LGHDT; CDR2 reads YNNKEL (reference sequence). Trimming took 4 bases from V and 2 from J, leaving 19 bases between them. The CDR3 has 17 amino acids. For the CDR3, the DNA is TGTGCCAGCAGCCCCTGGACGGGCGGCAGGACCACAGATACGCAGTATTTT. Amino acid sequence: CASSPWTGGRTTDTQYF.

The chain uses TRBV7-8 and TRBJ1-6; possibly TRBD1 for D (5 bases). CDR1 and CDR2 from the germline V gene are SGHVS and FQNEAQ. CDR3 length equals 16 residues. Trimming took off 5 bases at V and 7 bases at J, with 18 bases between the two ends. The CDR3 DNA is TGTGCCAGCAGCGCGAGAGCCGGGACGGCAAATTCACCCCTCCACTTT. This encodes CASSARAGTANSPLHF.

This rearrangement joins TRBV6-5 to TRBJ2-3; D is unresolved. There are 15 residues in the CDR3. Germline lookup yields CDR1 MNHEY and CDR2 SVGAGI. Between the trimmed V and J ends, which lost 2 bases and 1 base, there was a span of 10 bases. Here the CDR3 reads CASSYVGLGTDTQYF. Here the CDR3 DNA reads TGTGCCAGCAGTTACGTCGGATTGGGCACAGATACGCAGTATTTT.